The 19 T cell receptor beta chains listed next were all sequenced from one sample in a study of shared clonotypes between healthy human individuals (dated by TCRdb to the early 2020s). The protocol used for the library was the immunoSEQ multiplex PCR assay. Imported from immuneACCESS, the table was reduced by TCRdb to in-frame sequences with V and J called. These copies leave out some clones; in studies compared against another copy, an unresolved V gene accounts for under half, and the cause of the remainder is not known. The sample records around 440,000 clones, 75% to 80% of which are singletons. Together, the top ten hold around 12% of the sample. Material for sequencing was PBMCs. The receptors shown here come from a woman aged 40 to 49 in good health. Some clones in this sample may be carry-over from other donors' samples.

This clone was recorded at least ten times. The rearrangement joins TRBV19 to TRBJ2-2; TRBD2 matches 7 bases. The CDR3 is 15 residues long. Germline V CDR1 and CDR2: LNHDA, SQIVND (reference sequence). J gave up 3 bases and V 3 bases, and 4 bases lay outside the gene matches. CDR3 amino acids: CASSIGGGDTGELFF. As DNA, the CDR3 is TGTGCCAGTAGTATCGGTGGGGGGGACACCGGGGAGCTGTTTTTT.

Points on this clone: A far larger clone is one nucleotide away, so this likely arose from a read error. This is likely a read error, given that the CDR3 carries no conserved phenylalanine or tryptophan at its end. The chain uses TRBV15 and TRBJ2-6; a possible D gene is TRBD2 (5 bases). This CDR3 has 17 residues. V lost 0 bases and J lost 3, with 12 bases in between. The germline CDR1 and CDR2 sequences are LNHNV and YYDKDF (reference sequence). This CDR3 is CATSRDRRAYGANVLTL. For the CDR3, the DNA is TGTGCCACCAGCAGAGATCGGCGGGCTTATGGGGCCAACGTCCTGACTTTA.

The chain employs TRBV19 and TRBJ2-1, with TRBD2 as a possible D gene (6 bases). Germline assignment: CDR1 LNHDA and CDR2 SQIVND (reference sequence). CDR3 length equals 16 residues. Between the trimmed V and J ends, which lost 7 bases and 0 bases, there was a span of 16 bases. CDR3 sequence (DNA): TGTGCCAGTAATCCAGCGGGCTACAGCTCCTACAATGAGCAGTTCTTC. This sequence encodes CASNPAGYSSYNEQFF. Supplemented by reference TRBV19 and TRBJ2-1, the full variable domain reads DGGITQSPKYLFRKEGQNVTLSCEQNLNHDAMYWYRQDPGQGLRLIYYSQIVNDFQKGDIAEGYSVSREKKESFPLTVTSAQKNPTAFYLCASNPAGYSSYNEQFFGPGTRLTVL.

The chain recombines TRBV6-6 with TRBJ2-1; 11 bases agree with TRBD2. Germline-derived CDR1 and CDR2 are MNHNY and SVGAGI (reference sequence). V lost 6 bases, J lost 5 bases, and 9 bases stayed unmatched. This CDR3 spans 16 amino acids. CDR3 DNA: TGTGCCAGCAGGTACGCCGGGACTAGCGGTGACAATGAGCAGTTCTTC. It translates to CASRYAGTSGDNEQFF.

This CDR3 reads CASSRTGGGGQPQHF. CDR3 DNA: TGTGCCAGCAGTAGGACAGGGGGAGGAGGCCAGCCCCAGCATTTT. This chain connects TRBV6-5 to TRBJ1-5, with TRBD1 matching 10 bases. Germline trimming cut 5 bases from V and 7 bases from J; bases unmatched to any gene: 8. CDR1 is MNHEY and CDR2 is SVGAGI in the germline V gene. The CDR3 extends over 15 amino acids.

This clone came up a few times. The chain uses TRBV20-1 and TRBJ2-7; D not certain. CDR3 length equals 11 residues. V lost 0 bases and J 9 bases, leaving 9 bases between the germline ends. Germline V gene lookup returns CDR1 DFQATT and CDR2 SNEGSKA (reference sequence). CDR3 in amino acids: CSAREGWGQYF. CDR3 DNA: TGCAGTGCTAGAGAGGGGTGGGGGCAGTACTTC.

This clone was counted a single time. The chain employs TRBV18 and TRBJ2-7, with 8 nucleotides matching TRBD2. The CDR3 spans 15 residues. The V gene's germline CDR1 is KGHSH and CDR2 LQKENI. J lost 4 bases, V lost 3 bases, and 8 bases had no gene match. CDR3 sequence reads: CASSPASGSGYEQYF. CDR3 nucleotide sequence: TGTGCCAGCTCACCTGCCAGCGGGAGTGGTTACGAGCAGTACTTC.

This clone has a single count. A far larger clone is a single base away, which makes a read error likely. Here the CDR3 reads CSVLLEETQYF. CDR3 bases: TGCAGCGTACTACTAGAGGAGACCCAGTACTTC. The chain recombines TRBV29-1 with TRBJ2-5, with a weak D call TRBD2 (5 bases). Germline CDR1 is SQVTM and CDR2 is ANQGSEA. V dropped 6 bases and J dropped 5 bases, with 10 bases sitting between them. The CDR3 length is 11 residues.

The rearrangement links TRBV4-2 to TRBJ2-3; D might be TRBD2 (6 bases). This CDR3 comprises 16 residues. Trimming pared 0 bases from V and 0 bases from J, leaving 10 bases between. Per the germline V gene, CDR1 is LGHNA and CDR2 is YNFKEQ. The DNA of the CDR3 is TGTGCCAGCAGCCAAGAGGGCAGCGGGAGCACAGATACGCAGTATTTT. Encoded protein: CASSQEGSGSTDTQYF.

The chain recombines TRBV10-2 with TRBJ2-7; 11 bases match TRBD2. This CDR3 has 15 residues. With 7 bases clipped from V and 6 bases from J, the junction kept 11 bases outside the gene matches. Germline values: CDR1 WSHSY, CDR2 SAAADI. The CDR3 nucleotides read TGCGCCAGCACTTCACTACTAGCGGGAGAGGGCGAGCAGTACTTC. Translated: CASTSLLAGEGEQYF.

The CDR3 nucleotides read TGTGCCAGCAGCTTACGAGGTCGTAACGAAAAACTGTTTTTT. Its translation is CASSLRGRNEKLFF. The rearrangement joins TRBV7-9 to TRBJ1-4; no clear D. The CDR3 runs to 14 residues. The V gene lost 2 bases and the J gene lost 8 bases, with 12 bases spanning the gap. The germline V gene encodes CDR1 SEHNR and CDR2 FQNEAQ (reference sequence).

This chain uses TRBV7-6 with TRBJ1-2; TRBD1 matches at 7 bases. CDR1 is SGHVS and CDR2 is FNYEAQ in the germline V gene. Losses at the gene ends were 8 bases for V and 0 bases for J; bases not matched to a gene: 6. The CDR3 has 14 residues. The CDR3 loop is CASSRDSTNYGYTF. For the CDR3, the DNA is TGTGCCAGCTCCAGGGACAGCACTAACTATGGCTACACCTTC.

This clone appeared a few times. This sequence joins TRBV18 and TRBJ1-2; D ambiguous. Germline CDR1 reads KGHSH; CDR2 reads LQKENI. The V end was cut by 4 bases, the J end by 4 bases, with 4 bases between. The CDR3 spans 11 residues. CDR3 protein: CASSLGYGYTF. The CDR3 DNA sequence: TGTGCCAGCTCACTAGGCTATGGCTACACCTTC.

The gene calls are TRBV7-7 and TRBJ2-2; 9 nucleotides match TRBD2. The ends lost 3 bases at V and 4 bases at J; junction bases unmatched: 3. The CDR3 contains 15 residues. Germline CDR1 reads SSHAT; CDR2 reads FNYEAQ (reference sequence). CDR3 sequence: CASSLREGLTGELFF. Here the CDR3 DNA reads TGTGCCAGCAGCTTGCGGGAGGGCCTCACCGGGGAGCTGTTTTTT.

This chain connects TRBV2 to TRBJ2-5, with 7 nucleotides matching TRBD2. The J call may be in error: the DNA end matches TRBJ2-7 better. This CDR3 has 15 amino acids. Germline V gene sequence: CDR1 SNHLY, CDR2 FYNNEI. The CDR3 bases are TGTGCCAGCAGTGTGTTGGGGGGGAAGTGGTACGAGCAGTACTTC. This translates into CASSVLGGKWYEQYF.

The chain joins TRBV18 to TRBJ1-3; D not resolved. Germline lookup yields CDR1 KGHSH and CDR2 LQKENI. V dropped 1 base and J dropped 0 bases, with 13 bases sitting between them. CDR3 length: 17 residues. The CDR3: CASSPQGVLTSGNTIYF. CDR3 DNA sequence: TGTGCCAGCTCACCACAGGGTGTATTAACCTCTGGAAACACCATATATTTT. The variable domain in full, completed from reference TRBV18 and TRBJ1-3, reads NAGVMQNPRHLVRRRGQEARLRCSPMKGHSHVYWYRQLPEEGLKFMVYLQKENIIDESGMPKERFSAEFPKEGPSILRIQQVVRGDSAAYFCASSPQGVLTSGNTIYFGEGSWLTVV.

This chain uses TRBV6-1 with TRBJ2-1; a weak D match, TRBD2 (6 bases). Per germline, CDR1 MNHNS and CDR2 SASEGT. This CDR3 has 13 amino acids. V was shortened by 2 bases and J by 11 bases, with 13 bases between the two germline ends. This CDR3 reads CASSELVSGKQFF. CDR3 in DNA: TGTGCCAGCAGTGAACTCGTTAGCGGTAAGCAGTTCTTC.

V gene TRBV14 combines with J gene TRBJ2-7; 9 bases match TRBD2. J lost 4 bases, V lost 4 bases, and 5 bases had no gene match. Per the germline V gene, CDR1 is SGHDN and CDR2 is FVKESK. The CDR3 loop spans 14 amino acids. This CDR3 reads CASSRGSGRYEQYF. The DNA of the CDR3 is TGTGCCAGCAGCCGAGGTAGCGGGAGATACGAGCAGTACTTC.

Ten or more counts support this clone. This chain joins TRBV5-1 and TRBJ2-1, with TRBD2 identical over 7 bases. From germline, CDR1 is SGHRS and CDR2 YFSETQ. The junction had 3 bases not matched to a gene; V was cut back by 4 bases and J by 5 bases. The CDR3 consists of 13 residues. The CDR3 DNA follows: TGCGCCAGCAGCCAAGGACTAGACAATGAGCAGTTCTTC. Its translation: CASSQGLDNEQFF.